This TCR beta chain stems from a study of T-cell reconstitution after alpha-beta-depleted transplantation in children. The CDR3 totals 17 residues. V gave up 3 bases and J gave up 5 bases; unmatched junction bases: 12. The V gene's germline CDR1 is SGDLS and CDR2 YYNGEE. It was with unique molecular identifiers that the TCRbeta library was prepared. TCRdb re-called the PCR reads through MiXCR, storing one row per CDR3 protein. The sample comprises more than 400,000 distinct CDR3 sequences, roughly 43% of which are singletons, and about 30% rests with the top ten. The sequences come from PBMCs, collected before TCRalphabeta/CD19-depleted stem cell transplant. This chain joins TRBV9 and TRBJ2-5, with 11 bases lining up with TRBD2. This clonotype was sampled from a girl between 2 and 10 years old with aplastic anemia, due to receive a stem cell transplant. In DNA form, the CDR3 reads TGTGCCAGCAGCGGTACCGAAATAGCGGGAGGGTGGGAGACCCAGTACTTC. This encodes CASSGTEIAGGWETQYF.